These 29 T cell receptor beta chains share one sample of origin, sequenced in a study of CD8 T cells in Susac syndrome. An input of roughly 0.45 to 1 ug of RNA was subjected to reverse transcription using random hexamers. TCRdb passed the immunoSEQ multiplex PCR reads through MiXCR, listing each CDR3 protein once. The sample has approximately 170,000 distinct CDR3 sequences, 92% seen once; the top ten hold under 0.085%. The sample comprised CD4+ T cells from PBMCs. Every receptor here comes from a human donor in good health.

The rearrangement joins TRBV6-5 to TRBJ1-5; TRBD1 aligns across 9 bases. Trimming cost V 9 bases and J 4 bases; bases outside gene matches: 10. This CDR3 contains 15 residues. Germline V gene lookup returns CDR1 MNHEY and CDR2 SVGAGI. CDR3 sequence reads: CASGGTGSGNQPQHF. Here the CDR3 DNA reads TGTGCCAGTGGTGGGACAGGGAGCGGGAATCAGCCCCAGCATTTT.

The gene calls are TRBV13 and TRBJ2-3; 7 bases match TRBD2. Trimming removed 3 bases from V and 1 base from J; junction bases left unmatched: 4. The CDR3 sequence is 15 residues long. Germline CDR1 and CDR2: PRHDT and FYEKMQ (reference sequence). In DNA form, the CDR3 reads TGTGCCAGCAGCTTGGGGGGGATCCGCACAGATACGCAGTATTTT. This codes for CASSLGGIRTDTQYF. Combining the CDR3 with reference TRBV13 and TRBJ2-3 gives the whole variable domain AAGVIQSPRHLIKEKRETATLKCYPIPRHDTVYWYQQGPGQDPQFLISFYEKMQSDKGSIPDRFSAQQFSDYHSELNMSSLELGDSALYFCASSLGGIRTDTQYFGPGTRLTVL.

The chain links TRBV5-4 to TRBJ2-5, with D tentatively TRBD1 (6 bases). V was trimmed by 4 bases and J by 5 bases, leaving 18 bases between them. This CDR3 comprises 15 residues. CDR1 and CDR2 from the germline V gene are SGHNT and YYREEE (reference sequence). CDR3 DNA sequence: TGTGCCAGCAGCGCGAAACAGGGCGCTGGGGAGACCCAGTACTTC. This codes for CASSAKQGAGETQYF.

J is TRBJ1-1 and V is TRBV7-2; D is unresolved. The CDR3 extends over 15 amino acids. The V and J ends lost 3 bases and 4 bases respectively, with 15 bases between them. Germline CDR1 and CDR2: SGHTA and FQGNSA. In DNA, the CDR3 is TGTGCCAGCAGCTTTGGAGGGATACAGACCACTGAAGCTTTCTTT. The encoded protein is CASSFGGIQTTEAFF.

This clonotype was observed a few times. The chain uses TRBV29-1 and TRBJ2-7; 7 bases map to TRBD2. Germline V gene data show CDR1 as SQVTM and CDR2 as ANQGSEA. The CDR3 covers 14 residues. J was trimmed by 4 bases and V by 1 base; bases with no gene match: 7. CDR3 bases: TGCAGCGTTGAAGCGGGAGGACGTGGGTACGAGCAGTACTTC. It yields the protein CSVEAGGRGYEQYF.

CDR3 bases: TGCAGTGCTAGTAACCCTTCTACAGGGGGACGAGGAGAGACCCAGTACTTC. Translation: CSASNPSTGGRGETQYF. The chain joins TRBV20-1 to TRBJ2-5, with 8 bases fitting TRBD1. The CDR3 contains 17 residues. In germline, CDR1 is DFQATT, CDR2 SNEGSKA (reference sequence). V shed 3 bases and J 4 bases; nucleotides not matched to a gene: 16.

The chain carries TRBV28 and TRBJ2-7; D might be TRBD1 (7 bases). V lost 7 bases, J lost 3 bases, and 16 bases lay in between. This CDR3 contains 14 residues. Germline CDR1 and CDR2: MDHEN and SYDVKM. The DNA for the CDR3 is TGTGCCAGCATCCCAGGGGGGTCGTACTACGAGCAGTACTTC. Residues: CASIPGGSYYEQYF.

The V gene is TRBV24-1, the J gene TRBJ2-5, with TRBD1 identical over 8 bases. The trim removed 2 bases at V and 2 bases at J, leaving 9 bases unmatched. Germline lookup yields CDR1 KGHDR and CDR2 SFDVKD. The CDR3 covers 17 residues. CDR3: CATSDSTGQGRQETQYF. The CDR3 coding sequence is TGTGCCACCAGTGATTCTACCGGACAGGGCAGGCAAGAGACCCAGTACTTC.

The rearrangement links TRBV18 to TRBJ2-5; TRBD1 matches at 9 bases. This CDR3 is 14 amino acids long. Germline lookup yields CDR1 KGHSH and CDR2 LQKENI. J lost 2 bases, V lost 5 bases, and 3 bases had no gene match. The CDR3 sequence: CASSRTGVQETQYF. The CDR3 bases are TGTGCCAGCTCAAGGACAGGGGTACAAGAGACCCAGTACTTC.

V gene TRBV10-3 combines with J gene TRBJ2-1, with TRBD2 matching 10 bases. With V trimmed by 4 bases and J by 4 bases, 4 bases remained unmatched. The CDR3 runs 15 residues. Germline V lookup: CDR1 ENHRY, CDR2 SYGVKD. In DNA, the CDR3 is TGTGCCATCAGTGTCGGGACTAGCGTTTACAATGAGCAGTTCTTC. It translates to CAISVGTSVYNEQFF.

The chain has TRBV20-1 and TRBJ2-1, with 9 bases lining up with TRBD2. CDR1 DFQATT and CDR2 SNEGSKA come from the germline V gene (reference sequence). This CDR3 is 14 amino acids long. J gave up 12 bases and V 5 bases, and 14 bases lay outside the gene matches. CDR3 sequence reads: CSAPGTSPTRGQFF. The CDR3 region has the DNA TGCAGTGCTCCCGGGACTAGCCCGACAAGGGGGCAGTTCTTC.

The CDR3 here is CSVARGGVATEAFF. In DNA form, the CDR3 reads TGCAGCGTTGCGAGGGGAGGGGTGGCCACTGAAGCTTTCTTT. J is TRBJ1-1 and V is TRBV29-1, with a possible D match to TRBD1 (5 bases). V was clipped by 4 bases and J by 4 bases, with 16 bases between them. Germline V gives CDR1 SQVTM, CDR2 ANQGSEA. CDR3 length: 14 residues.

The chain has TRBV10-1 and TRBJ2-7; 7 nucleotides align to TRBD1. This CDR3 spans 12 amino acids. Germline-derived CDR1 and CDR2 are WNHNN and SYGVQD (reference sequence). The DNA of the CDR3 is TGCCGCCAAGGGGGCAGGGCCTACGAGCAGTACTTC. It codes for CRQGGRAYEQYF.

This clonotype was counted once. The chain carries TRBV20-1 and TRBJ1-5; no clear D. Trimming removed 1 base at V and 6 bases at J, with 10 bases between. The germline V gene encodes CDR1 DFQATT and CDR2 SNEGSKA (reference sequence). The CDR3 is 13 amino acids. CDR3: CSARGSGGQPQHF. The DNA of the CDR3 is TGCAGTGCTAGAGGGTCGGGAGGTCAGCCCCAGCATTTT.

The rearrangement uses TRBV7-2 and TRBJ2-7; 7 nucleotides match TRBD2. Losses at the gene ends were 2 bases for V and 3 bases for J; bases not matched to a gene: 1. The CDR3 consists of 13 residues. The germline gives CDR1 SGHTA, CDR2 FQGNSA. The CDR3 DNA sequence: TGTGCCAGCAGCTTATCTAGCGGCTACGAGCAGTACTTC. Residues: CASSLSSGYEQYF.

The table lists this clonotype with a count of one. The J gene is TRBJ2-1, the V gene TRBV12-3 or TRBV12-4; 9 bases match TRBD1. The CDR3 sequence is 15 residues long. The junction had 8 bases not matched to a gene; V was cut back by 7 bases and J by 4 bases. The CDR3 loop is CASTPRDREYNEQFF. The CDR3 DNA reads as TGTGCCAGCACCCCCCGGGACAGGGAATACAATGAGCAGTTCTTC.

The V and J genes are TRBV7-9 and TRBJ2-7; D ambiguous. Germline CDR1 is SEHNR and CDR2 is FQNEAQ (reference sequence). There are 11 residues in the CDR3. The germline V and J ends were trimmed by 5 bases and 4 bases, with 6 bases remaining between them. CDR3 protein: CASSQQYEQYF. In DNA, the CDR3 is TGTGCCAGCAGCCAACAATACGAGCAGTACTTC. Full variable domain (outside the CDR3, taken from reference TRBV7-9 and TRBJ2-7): DTGVSQNPRHKITKRGQNVTFRCDPISEHNRLYWYRQTLGQGPEFLTYFQNEAQLEKSRLLSDRFSAERPKGSFSTLEIQRTEQGDSAMYLCASSQQYEQYFGPGTRLTVT.

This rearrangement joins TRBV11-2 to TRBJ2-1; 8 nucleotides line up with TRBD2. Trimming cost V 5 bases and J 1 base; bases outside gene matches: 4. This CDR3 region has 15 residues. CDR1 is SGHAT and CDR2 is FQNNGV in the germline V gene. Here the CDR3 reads CASSLGRGSYNEQFF. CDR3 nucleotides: TGTGCCAGCAGCCTCGGGAGGGGGTCCTACAATGAGCAGTTCTTC. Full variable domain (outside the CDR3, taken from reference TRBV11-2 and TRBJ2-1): EAGVAQSPRYKIIEKRQSVAFWCNPISGHATLYWYQQILGQGPKLLIQFQNNGVVDDSQLPKDRFSAERLKGVDSTLKIQPAKLEDSAVYLCASSLGRGSYNEQFFGPGTRLTVL.

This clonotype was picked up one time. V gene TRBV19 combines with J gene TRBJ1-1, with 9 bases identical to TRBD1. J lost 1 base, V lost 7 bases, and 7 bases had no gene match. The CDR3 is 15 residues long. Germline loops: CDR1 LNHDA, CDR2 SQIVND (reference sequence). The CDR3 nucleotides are TGTGCCAGTACCCCCCTGGGACAGGGGAACACTGAAGCTTTCTTT. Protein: CASTPLGQGNTEAFF.

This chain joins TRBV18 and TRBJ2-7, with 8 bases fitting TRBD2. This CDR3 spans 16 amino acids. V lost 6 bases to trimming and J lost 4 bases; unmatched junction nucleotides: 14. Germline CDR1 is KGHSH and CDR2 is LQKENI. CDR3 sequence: CASSPAPGLDTYEQYF. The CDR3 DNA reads TGTGCCAGCTCTCCCGCTCCGGGACTAGACACTTACGAGCAGTACTTC.

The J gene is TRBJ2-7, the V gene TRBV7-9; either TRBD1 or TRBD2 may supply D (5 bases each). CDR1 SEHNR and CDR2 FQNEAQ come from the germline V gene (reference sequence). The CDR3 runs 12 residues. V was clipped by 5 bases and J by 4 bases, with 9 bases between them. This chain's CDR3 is CASSTEGYEQYF. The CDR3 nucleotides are TGTGCCAGCAGCACCGAGGGGTACGAGCAGTACTTC.

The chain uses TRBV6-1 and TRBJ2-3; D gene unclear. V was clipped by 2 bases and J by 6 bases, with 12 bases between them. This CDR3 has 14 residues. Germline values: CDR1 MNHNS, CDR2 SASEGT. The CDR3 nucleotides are TGTGCCAGCAGTGAACAGCCACTGGTGGATACGCAGTATTTT. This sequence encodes CASSEQPLVDTQYF.

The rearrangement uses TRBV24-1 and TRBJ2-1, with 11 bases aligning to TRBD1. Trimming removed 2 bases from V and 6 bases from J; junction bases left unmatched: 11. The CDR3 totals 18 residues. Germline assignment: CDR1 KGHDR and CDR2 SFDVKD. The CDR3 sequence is CATSDSPGGQGARNEQFF. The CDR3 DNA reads TGTGCCACCAGTGATTCCCCCGGAGGACAGGGGGCCCGCAATGAGCAGTTCTTC.

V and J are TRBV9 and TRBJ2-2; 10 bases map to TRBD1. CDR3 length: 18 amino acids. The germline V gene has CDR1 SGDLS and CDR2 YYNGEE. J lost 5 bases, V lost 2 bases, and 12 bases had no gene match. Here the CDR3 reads CASSVTLGRTGGTGELFF. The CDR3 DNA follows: TGTGCCAGCAGCGTCACCTTGGGCCGGACAGGGGGTACCGGGGAGCTGTTTTTT. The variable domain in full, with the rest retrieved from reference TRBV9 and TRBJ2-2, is DSGVTQTPKHLITATGQRVTLRCSPRSGDLSVYWYQQSLDQGLQFLIQYYNGEERAKGNILERFSAQQFPDLHSELNLSSLELGDSALYFCASSVTLGRTGGTGELFFGEGSRLTVL.

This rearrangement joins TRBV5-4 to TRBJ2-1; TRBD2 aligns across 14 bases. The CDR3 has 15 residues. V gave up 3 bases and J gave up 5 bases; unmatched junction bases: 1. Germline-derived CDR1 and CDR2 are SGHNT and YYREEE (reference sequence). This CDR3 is CASSSGLAGDNEQFF. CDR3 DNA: TGTGCCAGCAGCTCGGGACTAGCGGGGGACAATGAGCAGTTCTTC.

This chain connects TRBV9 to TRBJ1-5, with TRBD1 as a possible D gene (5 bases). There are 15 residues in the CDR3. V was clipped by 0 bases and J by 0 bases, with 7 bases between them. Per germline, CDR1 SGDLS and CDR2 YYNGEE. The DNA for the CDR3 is TGTGCCAGCAGCGTAGGACAGTCTAGCAATCAGCCCCAGCATTTT. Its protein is CASSVGQSSNQPQHF.

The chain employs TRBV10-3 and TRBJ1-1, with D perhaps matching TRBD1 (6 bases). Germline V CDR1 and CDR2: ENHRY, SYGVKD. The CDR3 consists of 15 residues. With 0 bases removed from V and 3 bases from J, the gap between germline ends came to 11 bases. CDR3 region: CAISESAGAYTEAFF. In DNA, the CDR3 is TGTGCCATCAGTGAGTCGGCAGGGGCGTACACTGAAGCTTTCTTT.

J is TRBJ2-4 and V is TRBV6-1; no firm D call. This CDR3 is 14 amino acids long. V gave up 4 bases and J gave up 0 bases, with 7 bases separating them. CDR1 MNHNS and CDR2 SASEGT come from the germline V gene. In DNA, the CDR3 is TGTGCCAGCAGTGCCCTCACAGCCAAAAACATTCAGTACTTC. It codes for CASSALTAKNIQYF.

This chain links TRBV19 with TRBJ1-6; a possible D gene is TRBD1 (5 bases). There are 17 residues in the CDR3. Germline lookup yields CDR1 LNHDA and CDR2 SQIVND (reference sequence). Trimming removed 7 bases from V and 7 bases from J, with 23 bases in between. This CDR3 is CASTLYSRGTENSPLHF. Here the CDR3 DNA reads TGTGCCAGTACCTTATACTCTCGCGGGACCGAGAATTCACCCCTCCACTTT.